The 22 T cell receptor beta chains below were found in one sample sequenced in a study of cytomegalovirus exposure and HLA in healthy donors. The primer mix had 60 Vbeta and 13 Jbeta primers. Libraries were prepared by immunoSEQ multiplex PCR; TCRdb keeps only in-frame clonotypes and omits some of them. This table holds about 160,000 clones, roughly 80% found once. The sample comprised PBMCs. The receptors come from a female donor in good health and CMV-seronegative.

The chain is built from TRBV5-1 and TRBJ2-7, with a weak D call TRBD2 (5 bases). The CDR3 spans 15 residues. V lost 2 bases, J lost 1 base, and 13 bases lay in between. Germline-derived CDR1 and CDR2 are SGHRS and YFSETQ. The chain's CDR3 is CASSFSLAFSYEQYF. CDR3 nucleotides: TGCGCCAGCAGCTTTAGTCTAGCTTTTTCCTACGAGCAGTACTTC.

V usage is TRBV9 and J usage is TRBJ1-3, with D perhaps matching TRBD1 (5 bases). The V and J ends lost 4 bases and 4 bases respectively, with 15 bases between them. The length of the CDR3 is 15 residues. Germline lookup yields CDR1 SGDLS and CDR2 YYNGEE. CDR3 sequence (DNA): TGTGCCAGCAGCACCCGTATTGGGGCGGGAAACACCATATATTTT. Translating gives CASSTRIGAGNTIYF.

The chain has TRBV9 and TRBJ2-5; D is unclear. This CDR3 region has 15 residues. Germline V lookup: CDR1 SGDLS, CDR2 YYNGEE. V gave up 1 base and J gave up 2 bases, with 12 bases separating them. CDR3 DNA sequence: TGTGCCAGCAGCGTAAACCCCGCGGAGCAAGAGACCCAGTACTTC. Protein product: CASSVNPAEQETQYF.

J is TRBJ2-3 and V is TRBV11-3, with unresolved D. This CDR3 has 13 residues. V lost 0 bases, J lost 6 bases, and 7 bases lay in between. In germline, CDR1 is SGHNT, CDR2 YENEEA. The CDR3 spells CASSLDLVDTQYF. In nucleotides, the CDR3 is TGTGCCAGCAGCTTAGATTTAGTGGATACGCAGTATTTT.

The gene calls are TRBV7-3 and TRBJ2-7; tentative D call: TRBD1 (6 bases). Per the germline V gene, CDR1 is SGHTA and CDR2 is FQGTGA. The CDR3 has 13 residues. V gave up 4 bases and J gave up 6 bases, with 13 bases separating them. CDR3 loop: CASSSISGAEQYF. In nucleotides, the CDR3 is TGTGCCAGCAGCTCCATATCAGGGGCCGAGCAGTACTTC.

This rearrangement joins TRBV18 to TRBJ1-5; D might be TRBD1 (6 bases). Germline values: CDR1 KGHSH, CDR2 LQKENI. This CDR3 region has 16 residues. With 6 bases removed from V and 1 base from J, the gap between germline ends came to 16 bases. DNA of the CDR3: TGTGCCAGCTCCCTTACAGGGCCGGGGAGCAATCAGCCCCAGCATTTT. This sequence encodes CASSLTGPGSNQPQHF.

The chain joins TRBV5-1 to TRBJ2-5; TRBD1 agrees at 10 bases. Per the germline V gene, CDR1 is SGHRS and CDR2 is YFSETQ. The CDR3 runs 15 residues. V shed 4 bases, J shed 2 bases, and the junction held 5 bases outside the gene matches. The CDR3 reads CASSPLDRGQETQYF. CDR3 nucleotides: TGCGCCAGCAGCCCCCTGGACAGGGGGCAAGAGACCCAGTACTTC.

V and J are TRBV5-1 and TRBJ2-5, with 10 bases that match TRBD2. The CDR3 has 16 residues. J gave up 0 bases and V 3 bases, and 5 bases lay outside the gene matches. Germline CDR1 is SGHRS and CDR2 is YFSETQ. CDR3 nucleotide sequence: TGCGCCAGCAGCTCCGTAGCGGGGGGCGACCAAGAGACCCAGTACTTC. It yields the protein CASSSVAGGDQETQYF.

The V and J genes are TRBV5-1 and TRBJ2-3; no clear D gene. The CDR3 length is 11 residues. Looked up from germline, CDR1 is SGHRS and CDR2 is YFSETQ. Trimming removed 4 bases at V and 6 bases at J, with 6 bases between. CDR3 loop: CASSAQDTQYF. CDR3 in DNA: TGCGCCAGCAGCGCTCAGGATACGCAGTATTTT.

This sequence joins TRBV21-1 and TRBJ2-7; the tabulated D call, TRBD2, remains unverified against the DNA. TRBV21-1 is designated a pseudogene. The CDR3 is made up of 14 amino acids. CDR3 sequence: CASSKRSGCYEQYF. CDR3 nucleotides: TGTGCCAGCAGCAAAAGGAGCGGTTGCTACGAGCAGTACTTC.

V is TRBV30 and J is TRBJ1-4; 8 bases align to TRBD1. The CDR3 extends over 14 amino acids. The V and J ends lost 5 bases and 7 bases, in that order; junction bases with no gene match: 9. Germline V gene sequence: CDR1 GTSNPN, CDR2 SVGIG (reference sequence). CDR3 amino acids: CAWAPGGWSEKLFF. The CDR3, as DNA: TGTGCCTGGGCCCCAGGGGGCTGGAGTGAAAAACTGTTTTTT.

This clone was seen more than once but under ten times. This CDR3 reads CASSLTGSLNSPLHF. The CDR3 coding sequence is TGTGCCAGCAGCCTCACAGGGAGCTTAAATTCACCCCTCCACTTT. The chain joins TRBV7-3 to TRBJ1-6; D is perhaps TRBD1 (6 bases). The germline V and J ends were trimmed by 5 bases and 7 bases, with 15 bases remaining between them. The CDR3 extends over 15 amino acids. Germline-derived CDR1 and CDR2 are SGHTA and FQGTGA.

The gene calls are TRBV7-8 and TRBJ1-6; possibly TRBD1 for D (6 bases). CDR1 SGHVS and CDR2 FQNEAQ come from the germline V gene. The CDR3 is 15 residues long. Between the trimmed V and J ends, which lost 1 base and 10 bases, there was a span of 14 bases. CDR3: CASSLVGGAGSPLHF. The CDR3 DNA follows: TGTGCCAGCAGCTTAGTGGGGGGGGCAGGGTCACCCCTCCACTTT.

The chain links TRBV15 to TRBJ2-3; TRBD2 aligns across 9 bases. The CDR3 spans 15 residues. Germline values: CDR1 LNHNV, CDR2 YYDKDF (reference sequence). The J segment lost 3 bases and the V segment lost 6 bases, leaving 7 bases of the junction unmatched. The CDR3 DNA reads as TGTGCCACCAGAGTTAGCGGGAGTATGACAGATACGCAGTATTTT. Translating gives CATRVSGSMTDTQYF. Using reference TRBV15 and TRBJ2-3 for the parts outside the CDR3, the full variable domain is DAMVIQNPRYQVTQFGKPVTLSCSQTLNHNVMYWYQQKSSQAPKLLFHYYDKDFNNEADTPDNFQSRRPNTSFCFLDIRSPGLGDTAMYLCATRVSGSMTDTQYFGPGTRLTVL.

This rearrangement joins TRBV7-9 to TRBJ2-3; possibly TRBD2 for D (6 bases). The CDR3 is 16 amino acids. V shed 3 bases and J shed 5 bases, with 18 bases lying between them. CDR1 and CDR2 from the germline V gene are SEHNR and FQNEAQ (reference sequence). CDR3 in amino acids: CASSLRRGNGIDTQYF. Written as DNA, the CDR3 is TGTGCCAGCAGCTTGAGACGGGGGAATGGCATAGATACGCAGTATTTT.

The J gene is TRBJ2-5, the V gene TRBV5-4, with TRBD2 identical over 8 bases. With 7 bases clipped from V and 4 bases from J, the junction kept 24 bases outside the gene matches. The CDR3 covers 19 residues. Germline V lookup: CDR1 SGHNT, CDR2 YYREEE (reference sequence). CDR3 sequence: CASALRGAGVYRERETQYF. CDR3 DNA: TGTGCCAGCGCCCTTCGAGGAGCGGGAGTTTATAGGGAACGAGAGACCCAGTACTTC.

This clone showed up just once. The CDR3 DNA reads TGTGCCAGCACCCAGAAGGGGGCTGGGAACACTGAAGCTTTCTTT. It yields the protein CASTQKGAGNTEAFF. V is TRBV6-5 and J is TRBJ1-1; 7 nucleotides agree with TRBD1. The CDR3 sequence is 15 residues long. The ends lost 7 bases at V and 1 base at J; junction bases unmatched: 9. From germline, CDR1 is MNHEY and CDR2 SVGAGI.

The CDR3 region has the DNA TGTGCCAGCAGTTTATGGGGGGACCGAAATCAGCCCCAGCATTTT. This gives the protein CASSLWGDRNQPQHF. This chain links TRBV27 with TRBJ1-5; perhaps TRBD1 as D (5 bases). V lost 1 base, J lost 4 bases, and 11 bases lay in between. Germline V gene lookup returns CDR1 MNHEY and CDR2 SMNVEV (reference sequence). The CDR3 contains 15 residues.

This CDR3 reads CASSWTSGAYEQYF. The DNA of the CDR3 is TGCGCCAGCAGCTGGACTAGCGGGGCCTACGAGCAGTACTTC. The chain joins TRBV5-1 to TRBJ2-7; TRBD2 matches 12 bases. V lost 3 bases, J lost 2 bases, and 0 bases stayed unmatched. The CDR3 is 14 residues long. Germline V gene data show CDR1 as SGHRS and CDR2 as YFSETQ.

The chain combines TRBV5-1 with TRBJ2-7; TRBD2 agrees at 12 bases. Trimming at V came to 2 bases and at J to 3 bases, leaving 6 bases not matched to a gene. This CDR3 is built from 16 residues. The V gene's germline CDR1 is SGHRS and CDR2 YFSETQ. This CDR3 reads CASSFGLAGGIYEQYF. CDR3 nucleotides: TGCGCCAGCAGCTTTGGTCTAGCGGGAGGGATCTACGAGCAGTACTTC.

Only one count was recorded for this clone. The chain carries TRBV7-9 and TRBJ2-5; the match to TRBD2 covers 12 bases. CDR3 size: 14 residues. The germline CDR1 and CDR2 sequences are SEHNR and FQNEAQ (reference sequence). V shed 2 bases, J shed 5 bases, and the junction held 0 bases outside the gene matches. The CDR3 bases are TGTGCCAGCAGCTTAACTAGCGGGGGGGAGACCCAGTACTTC. Translated: CASSLTSGGETQYF.

V usage is TRBV19 and J usage is TRBJ2-1; D might be TRBD1 (6 bases). V was cut by 8 bases and J by 0 bases, with 11 bases left in between. Germline V gene sequence: CDR1 LNHDA, CDR2 SQIVND (reference sequence). The CDR3 spans 14 residues. CDR3 protein: CASEQGSSYNEQFF. The CDR3 nucleotides read TGTGCCAGTGAACAGGGAAGCTCCTACAATGAGCAGTTCTTC.